This T cell receptor (beta chain) is from a study of shared clonotypes between healthy human individuals. General study points: As a rule, naive subsets had a larger estimated richness than memory subsets. Naive CD4 clonotypes were shared across a handful of donors at 4.5% to 6%.

This clone was observed once. Its specificity is not known. The CDR3 spans 14 residues. Germline CDR1 reads SGHNT; CDR2 reads YENEEA. The V and J ends lost 6 bases and 0 bases respectively, with 11 bases between them. The assay was immunoSEQ multiplex PCR, and TCRdb's table has in-frame clones only and misses some. The table records over a million clones, about 70% of them present only once. Sequenced sample: memory CD4+ T cells sorted from blood. Subset in this sample: CD45RA-negative fraction. This receptor was taken from a man younger than 30 in good health. The chain carries TRBV11-3 and TRBJ2-5, with D possibly being TRBD1 (6 bases). CDR3 sequence reads: CASSADRNQETQYF. The CDR3 DNA reads TGTGCCAGCAGTGCCGACAGGAACCAAGAGACCCAGTACTTC.